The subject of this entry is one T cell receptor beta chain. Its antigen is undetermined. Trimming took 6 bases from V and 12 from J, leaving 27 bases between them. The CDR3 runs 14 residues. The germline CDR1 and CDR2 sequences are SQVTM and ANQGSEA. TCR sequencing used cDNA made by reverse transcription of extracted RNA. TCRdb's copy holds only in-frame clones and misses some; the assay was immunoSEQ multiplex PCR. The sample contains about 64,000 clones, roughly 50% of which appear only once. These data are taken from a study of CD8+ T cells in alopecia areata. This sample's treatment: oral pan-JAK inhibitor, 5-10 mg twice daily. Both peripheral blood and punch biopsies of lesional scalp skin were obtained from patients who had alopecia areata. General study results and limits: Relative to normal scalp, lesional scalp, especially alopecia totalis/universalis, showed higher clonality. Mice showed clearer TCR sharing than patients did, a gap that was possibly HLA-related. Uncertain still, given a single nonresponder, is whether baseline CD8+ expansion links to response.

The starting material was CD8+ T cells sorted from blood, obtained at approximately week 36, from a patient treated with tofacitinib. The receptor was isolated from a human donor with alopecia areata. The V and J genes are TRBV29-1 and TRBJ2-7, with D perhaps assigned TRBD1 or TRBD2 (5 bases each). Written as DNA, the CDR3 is TGCAGCGTGATGATGGTAGGGGACCCGATCCAGAGGTACTTC. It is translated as CSVMMVGDPIQRYF.